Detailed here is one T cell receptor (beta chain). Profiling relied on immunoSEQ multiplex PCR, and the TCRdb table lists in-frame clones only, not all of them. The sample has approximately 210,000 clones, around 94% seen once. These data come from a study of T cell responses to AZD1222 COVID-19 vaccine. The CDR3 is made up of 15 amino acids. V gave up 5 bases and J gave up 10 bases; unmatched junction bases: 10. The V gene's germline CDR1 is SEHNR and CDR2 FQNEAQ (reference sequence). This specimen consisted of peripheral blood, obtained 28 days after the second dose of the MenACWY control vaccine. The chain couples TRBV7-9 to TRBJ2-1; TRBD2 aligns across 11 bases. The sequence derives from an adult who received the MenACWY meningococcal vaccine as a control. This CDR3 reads CASSSSGRAFGEQFF. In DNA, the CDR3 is TGTGCCAGCAGCAGTAGCGGGAGGGCCTTTGGGGAGCAGTTCTTC.